The clone carrying this T cell receptor beta chain has more than one count but fewer than ten. These data come from a study of blood T cells in healthy people across ages. The second PCR ran roughly 6 to 11 cycles with a sample-barcoded 5' primer and J-beta primers. MiXCR, applied by TCRdb to the 5' RACE reads, yields one record per CDR3 protein. The sample lists more than 650,000 distinct CDR3 sequences, under 30% occurring once. The ends lost 5 bases at V and 7 bases at J; junction bases unmatched: 9. Germline loops: CDR1 LNHDA, CDR2 SQIVND (reference sequence). CDR3 length: 15 residues. The same specimen was also included in a second study, on T cells of mothers and their children. That publication notes: Extraction yielded RNA that went, in full, into cDNA synthesis at around 1.5 ug per 15 ul. Slightly higher, non-significant overlap characterized related mother-child pairs relative to unrelated pairs.

This TCR was recovered from a boy younger than 18 in good health. The chain links TRBV19 to TRBJ2-1; 9 nucleotides align to TRBD2. Source material: blood. CDR3 in amino acids: CASSALAGGYNEQFF. CDR3 DNA sequence: TGTGCCAGTAGTGCCCTCGCGGGGGGGTATAATGAGCAGTTCTTC.